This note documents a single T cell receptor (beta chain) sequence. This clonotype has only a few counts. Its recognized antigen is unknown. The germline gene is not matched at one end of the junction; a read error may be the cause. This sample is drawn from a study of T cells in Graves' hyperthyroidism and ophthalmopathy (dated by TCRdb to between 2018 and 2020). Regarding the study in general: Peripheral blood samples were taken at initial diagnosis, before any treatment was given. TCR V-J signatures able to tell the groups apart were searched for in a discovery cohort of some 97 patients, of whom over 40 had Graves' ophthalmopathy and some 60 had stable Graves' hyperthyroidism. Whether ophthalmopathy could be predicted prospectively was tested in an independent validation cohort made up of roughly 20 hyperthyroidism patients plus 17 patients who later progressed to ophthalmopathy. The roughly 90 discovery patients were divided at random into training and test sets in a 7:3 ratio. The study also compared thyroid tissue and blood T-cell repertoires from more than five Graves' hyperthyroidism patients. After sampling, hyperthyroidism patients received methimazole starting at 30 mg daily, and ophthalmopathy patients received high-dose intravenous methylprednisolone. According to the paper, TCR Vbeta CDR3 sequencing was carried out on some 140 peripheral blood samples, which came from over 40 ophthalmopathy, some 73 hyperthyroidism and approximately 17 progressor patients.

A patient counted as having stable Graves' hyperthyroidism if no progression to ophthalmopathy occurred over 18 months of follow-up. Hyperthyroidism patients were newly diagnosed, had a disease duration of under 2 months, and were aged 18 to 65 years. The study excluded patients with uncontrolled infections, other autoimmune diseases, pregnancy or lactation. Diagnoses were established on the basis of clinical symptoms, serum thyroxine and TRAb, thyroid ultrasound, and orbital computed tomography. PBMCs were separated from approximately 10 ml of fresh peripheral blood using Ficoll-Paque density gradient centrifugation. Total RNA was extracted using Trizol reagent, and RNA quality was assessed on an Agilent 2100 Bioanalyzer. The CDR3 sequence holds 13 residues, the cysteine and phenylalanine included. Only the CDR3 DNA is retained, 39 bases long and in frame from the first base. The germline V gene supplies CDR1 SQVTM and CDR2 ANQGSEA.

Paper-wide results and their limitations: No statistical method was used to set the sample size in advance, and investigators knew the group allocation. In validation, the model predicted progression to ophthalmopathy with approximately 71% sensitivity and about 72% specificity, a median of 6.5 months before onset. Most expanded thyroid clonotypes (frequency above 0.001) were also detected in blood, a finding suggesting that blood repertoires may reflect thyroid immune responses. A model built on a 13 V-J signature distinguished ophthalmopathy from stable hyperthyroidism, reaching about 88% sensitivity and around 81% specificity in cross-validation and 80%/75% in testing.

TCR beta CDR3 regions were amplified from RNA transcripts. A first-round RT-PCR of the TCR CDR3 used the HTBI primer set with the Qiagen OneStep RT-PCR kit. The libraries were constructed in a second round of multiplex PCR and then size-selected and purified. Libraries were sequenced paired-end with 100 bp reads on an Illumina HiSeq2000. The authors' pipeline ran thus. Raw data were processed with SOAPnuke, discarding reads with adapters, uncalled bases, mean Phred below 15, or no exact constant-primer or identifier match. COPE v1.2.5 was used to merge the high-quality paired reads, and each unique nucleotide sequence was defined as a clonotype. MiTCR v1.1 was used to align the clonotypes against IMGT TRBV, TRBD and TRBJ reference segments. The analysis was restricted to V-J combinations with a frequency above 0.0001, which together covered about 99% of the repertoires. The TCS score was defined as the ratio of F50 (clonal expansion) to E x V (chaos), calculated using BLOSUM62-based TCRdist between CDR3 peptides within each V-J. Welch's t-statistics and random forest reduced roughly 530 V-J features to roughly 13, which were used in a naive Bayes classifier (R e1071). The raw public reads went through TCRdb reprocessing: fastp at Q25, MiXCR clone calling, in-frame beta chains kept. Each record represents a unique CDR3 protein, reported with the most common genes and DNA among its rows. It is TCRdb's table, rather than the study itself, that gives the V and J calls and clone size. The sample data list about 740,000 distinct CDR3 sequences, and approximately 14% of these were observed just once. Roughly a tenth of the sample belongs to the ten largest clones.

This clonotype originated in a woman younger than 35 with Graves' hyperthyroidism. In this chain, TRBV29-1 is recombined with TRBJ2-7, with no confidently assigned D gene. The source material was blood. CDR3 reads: CSVEEGSTYEQYF. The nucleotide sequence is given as TGCAGCGTAGAAGAAGGATCAACCTACGAGCAGTACTTC.